The T cell receptor beta chain under discussion was sequenced for a study of T cells in Graves' hyperthyroidism and ophthalmopathy. RNA transcripts yielded amplified TCR beta CDR3 regions. A set of HTBI primers served as the primers for a first-round RT-PCR of the TCR CDR3. TCRdb recomputed calls from the multiplex PCR reads with MiXCR, one row per CDR3 protein. There are roughly 740,000 distinct CDR3 sequences in the sample; approximately 16% occur only once, and around 7.7% lies in the top ten. V lost 6 bases, J lost 0 bases, and 12 bases lay in between. CDR3 size: 13 residues. Germline lookup yields CDR1 DFQATT and CDR2 SNEGSKA (reference sequence).

The sequence was collected from a man aged 18 to 35 with Graves' hyperthyroidism. This rearrangement joins TRBV20-1 to TRBJ2-7; tentatively, D is TRBD2 (6 bases). The sequencing sample was made of blood. CDR3 in DNA: TGCAGTGCACACGGGACTTCCTCCTACGAGCAGTACTTC. It specifies CSAHGTSSYEQYF.